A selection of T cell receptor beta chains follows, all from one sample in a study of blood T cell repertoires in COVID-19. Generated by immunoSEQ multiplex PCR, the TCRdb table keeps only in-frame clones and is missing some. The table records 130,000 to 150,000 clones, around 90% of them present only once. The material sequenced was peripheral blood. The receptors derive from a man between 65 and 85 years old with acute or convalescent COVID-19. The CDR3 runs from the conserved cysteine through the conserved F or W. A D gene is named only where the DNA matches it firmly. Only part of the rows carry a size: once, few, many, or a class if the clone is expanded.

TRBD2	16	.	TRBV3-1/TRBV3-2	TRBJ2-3	CASSQLSSGNTDTQYF	TGTGCCAGCAGCCAACTTTCTAGCGGGAACACAGATACGCAGTATTTT
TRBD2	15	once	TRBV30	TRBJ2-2	CAWSLAGAYTGELFF	TGTGCCTGGAGCCTAGCGGGAGCTTACACCGGGGAGCTGTTTTTT
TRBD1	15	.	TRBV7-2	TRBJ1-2	CASSSQGALGYGYTF	TGTGCCAGCAGCTCCCAGGGGGCGCTGGGCTATGGCTACACCTTC
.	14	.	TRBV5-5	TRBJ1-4	CASSFSFTNEKLFF	TGTGCCAGCAGCTTTAGTTTCACTAATGAAAAACTGTTTTTT
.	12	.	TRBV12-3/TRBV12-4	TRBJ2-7	CASSSVEYEQYF	TGTGCCAGCAGCAGCGTTGAGTACGAGCAGTACTTC
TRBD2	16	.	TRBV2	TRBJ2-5	CASSLGLAGPQETQYF	TGTGCCAGCAGCCTGGGACTAGCGGGTCCGCAAGAGACCCAGTACTTC
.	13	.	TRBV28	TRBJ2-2	CAGGLSNTGELFF	TGTGCCGGCGGACTGTCGAACACCGGGGAGCTGTTTTTT
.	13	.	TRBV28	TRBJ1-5	CASSLTPAWPQHF	TGTGCCAGCAGTTTAACTCCCGCTTGGCCCCAGCATTTT
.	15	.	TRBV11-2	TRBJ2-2	CASSLSLGAIGELFF	TGTGCCAGCAGCTTAAGCCTAGGGGCAATCGGGGAGCTGTTTTTT
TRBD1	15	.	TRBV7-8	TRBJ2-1	CASSKGQISYNEQFF	TGTGCCAGCAGCAAGGGACAGATCTCCTACAATGAGCAGTTCTTC
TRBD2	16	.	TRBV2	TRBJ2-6	CASSELGGAGANVLTF	TGTGCCAGCAGTGAACTTGGGGGGGCTGGGGCCAACGTCCTGACTTTC
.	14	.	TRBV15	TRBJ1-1	CATSRSTLNTEAFF	TGTGCCACCAGCAGATCAACACTGAACACTGAAGCTTTCTTT
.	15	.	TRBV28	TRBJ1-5	CASTRPQGSNQPQHF	TGTGCCAGCACCCGCCCGCAGGGGAGCAATCAGCCCCAGCATTTT
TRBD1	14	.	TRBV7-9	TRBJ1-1	CASSSGQVNTEAFF	TGTGCCAGCAGCTCCGGACAGGTGAACACTGAAGCTTTCTTT
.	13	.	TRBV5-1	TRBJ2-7	CASSFGRAYEQYF	TGCGCCAGCAGCTTCGGCAGGGCCTACGAGCAGTACTTC
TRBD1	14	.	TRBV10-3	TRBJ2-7	CAISERDSLGVQYF	TGTGCCATCAGTGAGAGGGACAGCCTCGGGGTGCAGTACTTC
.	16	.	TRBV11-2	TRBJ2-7	CASSLGSSEIPYEQYF	TGTGCCAGCAGCTTAGGTAGTAGTGAGATTCCCTACGAGCAGTACTTC
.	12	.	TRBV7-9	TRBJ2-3	CASRAGTDTQYF	TGTGCCAGCAGGGCCGGCACAGATACGCAGTATTTT
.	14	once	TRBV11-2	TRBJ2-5	CASSLMRVQETQYF	TGTGCCAGCAGCCTTATGAGGGTCCAAGAGACCCAGTACTTC
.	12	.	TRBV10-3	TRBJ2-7	CAASSDPYEQYF	TGTGCCGCCTCTAGCGACCCCTACGAGCAGTACTTC
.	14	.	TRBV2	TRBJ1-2	CASSEGGGPYECTF	TGTGCCAGCAGTGAAGGGGGCGGCCCTTATGAATGCACCTTC
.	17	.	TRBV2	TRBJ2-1	CASVYGGMGVSYNEQFF	TGTGCCAGCGTTTACGGGGGAATGGGGGTCTCCTACAATGAGCAGTTCTTC
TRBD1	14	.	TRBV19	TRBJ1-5	CASSIAGGAQPQHF	TGTGCCAGTAGTATAGCAGGGGGCGCCCAGCCCCAGCATTTT
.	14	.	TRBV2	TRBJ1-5	CASSRIPGNQPQHF	TGTGCCAGCAGTAGGATCCCGGGGAATCAGCCCCAGCATTTT
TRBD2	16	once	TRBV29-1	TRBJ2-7	CSVERTGGSSSYEQYF	TGCAGCGTTGAGAGGACGGGAGGCTCGAGCTCCTACGAGCAGTACTTC
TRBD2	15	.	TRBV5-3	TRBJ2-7	CARSLGRESTYEQYF	TGTGCCAGAAGCTTAGGGCGGGAGAGTACCTACGAGCAGTACTTC
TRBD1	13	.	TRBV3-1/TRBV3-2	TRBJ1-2	CASSFDRDYGYTF	TGTGCCAGCAGCTTCGACAGGGACTATGGCTACACCTTC
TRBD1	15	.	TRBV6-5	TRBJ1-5	CASSPTGISNQPQHF	TGTGCCAGCAGCCCGACAGGGATTAGCAATCAGCCCCAGCATTTT
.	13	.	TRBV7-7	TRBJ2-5	CASSSGNMQTQYF	TGTGCCAGCAGCTCAGGGAATATGCAGACCCAGTACTTC
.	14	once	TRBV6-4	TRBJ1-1	CASNRGYADTEAFF	TGTGCCAGCAACCGGGGGTACGCGGACACTGAAGCTTTCTTT
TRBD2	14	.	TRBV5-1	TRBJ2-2	CASSEGLAPGELFF	TGCGCCAGCAGCGAGGGACTAGCCCCCGGGGAGCTGTTTTTT
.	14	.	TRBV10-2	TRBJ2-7	CASRSTGFSYEQYF	TGCGCCAGCAGATCAACAGGGTTCTCCTACGAGCAGTACTTC
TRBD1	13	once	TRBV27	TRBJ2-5	CASSIGGYETQYF	TGTGCCAGCAGTATAGGGGGCTATGAGACCCAGTACTTC
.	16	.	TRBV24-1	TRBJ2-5	CATSDSRDTSRKTQYF	TGTGCCACCAGTGATTCCCGGGACACATCGAGGAAGACCCAGTACTTC
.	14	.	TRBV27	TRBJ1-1	CASSLGHPNTEAFF	TGTGCCAGCAGTTTAGGACATCCGAACACTGAAGCTTTCTTT
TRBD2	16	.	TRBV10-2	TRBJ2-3	CASSETLAGDEDTQYF	TGCGCCAGCAGTGAGACCCTAGCGGGGGATGAGGATACGCAGTATTTT
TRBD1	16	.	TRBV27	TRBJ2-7	CASRPGTGGKVYEQYF	TGTGCCAGCAGGCCCGGGACAGGGGGTAAGGTCTACGAGCAGTACTTC
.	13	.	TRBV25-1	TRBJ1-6	CASSATGYAPLHF	TGTGCCAGCAGTGCGACAGGTTACGCACCCCTCCACTTT
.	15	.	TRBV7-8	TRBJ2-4	CASSTEGWDKNIQYF	TGTGCCAGCAGCACGGAGGGGTGGGACAAAAACATTCAGTACTTC
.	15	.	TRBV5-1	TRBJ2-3	CASSLGRLVEDTQYF	TGCGCCAGCAGCTTGGGGAGACTAGTAGAAGATACGCAGTATTTT
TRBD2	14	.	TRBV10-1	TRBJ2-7	CASSTSGSPREQYF	TGCGCCAGCAGCACTAGCGGGAGTCCTCGCGAGCAGTACTTC
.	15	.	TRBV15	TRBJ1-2	CATSRGRDANYGYTF	TGTGCCACCAGCAGAGGCAGGGATGCTAACTATGGCTACACCTTC
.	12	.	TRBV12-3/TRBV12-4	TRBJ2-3	CASSYLTDTQYF	TGTGCCAGCAGTTATCTTACAGATACGCAGTATTTT
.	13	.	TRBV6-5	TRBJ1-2	CASRREAVYGHTF	TGTGCCAGCAGGAGGGAGGCGGTCTATGGCCACACCTTC
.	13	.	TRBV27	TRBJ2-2	CASRKTGTGELFF	TGTGCCAGCAGGAAAACAGGGACCGGGGAGCTGTTTTTT
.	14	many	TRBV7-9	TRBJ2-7	CASGKETGTYEQYF	TGTGCCAGCGGCAAAGAGACAGGAACCTACGAGCAGTACTTC
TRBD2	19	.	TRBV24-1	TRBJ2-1	CATSGRSGTSGGGYNEQFF	TGTGCCACCAGTGGTCGATCCGGGACTAGCGGGGGAGGGTACAATGAGCAGTTCTTC
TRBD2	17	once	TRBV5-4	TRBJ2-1	CASSLFGTSGRAGEQFF	TGTGCCAGCAGCTTATTCGGGACTAGCGGGAGGGCGGGTGAGCAGTTCTTC
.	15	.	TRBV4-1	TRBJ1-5	CASSQDWAGDQPQHF	TGCGCCAGCAGCCAAGACTGGGCAGGGGATCAGCCCCAGCATTTT